One TCR beta chain is described in this entry. The target antigen is unknown. This sequence may be a read error, since a much larger clone differs from it by one base. The data were taken from a study of human T cells and chemical hapten exposure. As for the study in general: Yields of TCR per sample differed, chiefly owing to small differences in pooled library volume. Study findings and constraints: Sensitizing with DPC caused no change in TCRs above 1 in 1000 frequency.

Time point in this sample: healthy volunteer bleed at 2 weeks. Whole blood that had not been fractionated was the source of extracted total RNA. Within the library, unique molecular identifiers were attached to each individual cDNA molecule. TCRdb re-derived calls from the RACE reads in MiXCR, one entry per CDR3 protein. The table records roughly 49,000 distinct CDR3 sequences, about 3.9% of them present only once. CDR3 length equals 14 residues. Germline lookup yields CDR1 SGHNT and CDR2 YYREEE (reference sequence). The chain has TRBV5-4 and TRBJ1-6; D is possibly TRBD1 (6 bases). The TCR comes from a female donor in good health. Some clones in this sample may be carry-over from other donors' samples. The sequenced sample consisted of whole blood. DNA of the CDR3: TGTGCCAGCGGGAAGCGGGACACAGGTTCACCCTTCCACTTT. Translation gives CASGKRDTGSPFHF.